These 2 T cell receptor beta chains were all obtained from the same sample, sequenced in a study of chemoradiotherapy in HPV16-positive cancers. Libraries were prepared by immunoSEQ multiplex PCR; TCRdb keeps only in-frame clonotypes and omits some of them. The sample contains a few thousand clones, approximately 90% of which appear only once. This specimen consisted of tumor tissue, obtained from a patient who underwent chemoradiotherapy. Receptors originate from a human donor with HPV-associated anogenital cancer.

This chain connects TRBV29-1 to TRBJ1-2; 7 positions match TRBD1. Trimming removed 5 bases from V and 8 bases from J; junction bases left unmatched: 17. CDR1 is SQVTM, CDR2 ANQGSEA, per germline. The CDR3 has 15 residues. The CDR3 reads CSVWGGTARVGGYTF. The CDR3 region has the DNA TGCAGCGTTTGGGGAGGGACAGCCCGGGTAGGCGGCTACACCTTC.

This chain connects TRBV7-6 to TRBJ2-2, with D perhaps TRBD2 (5 bases). The CDR3 sequence is 13 residues long. V lost 5 bases to trimming and J lost 7 bases, with 11 bases between them. The germline gives CDR1 SGHVS, CDR2 FNYEAQ. In nucleotides, the CDR3 is TGTGCCAGCAGCCCCCGAGGGAACGGGGAGCTGTTTTTT. This translates into CASSPRGNGELFF.